This is a list of T cell receptor beta chains from one sample in a study of cytomegalovirus exposure and HLA in healthy donors. The protocol was immunoSEQ multiplex PCR, while the TCRdb copy is restricted to in-frame clones and leaves out a portion. The repertoire consists of 200,000 to 300,000 clones, with 80% to 90% occurring once and the leading ten covering 2.6%. Source material: PBMCs. Every receptor here comes from a young man in good health and CMV-seronegative. CDR3s include the opening cysteine and the closing phenylalanine or tryptophan. Each record gives: D gene, clone size, V gene, J gene, CDR3 DNA, CDR3 protein. A D gene is named only where the DNA matches it firmly. Rows give clone size only sometimes, using once, few, many, or a class for an expanded clone.

TRBD1	.	TRBV4-3	TRBJ2-5	TGCGCCAGCAGCCAAGATCTCGGACAGGACGAGACCCAGTACTTC	CASSQDLGQDETQYF
.	.	TRBV10-2	TRBJ1-1	TGCGCCAGCAGTGACGACGGGGGGTTGATGAACACTGAAGCTTTCTTT	CASSDDGGLMNTEAFF
.	.	TRBV19	TRBJ2-1	TGTGCCAGTATGGGCGCGTACAATGAGCAGTTCTTC	CASMGAYNEQFF
.	.	TRBV5-4	TRBJ2-3	TGTGCCAGCAGCTTGGGTAGCTCCGGCACAGATACGCAGTATTTT	CASSLGSSGTDTQYF
TRBD1	once	TRBV5-1	TRBJ2-7	TGCGCCAGCAGCTCGTATTCCGGGACAGGGGGCGGGGAGCAGTACTTC	CASSSYSGTGGGEQYF
TRBD2	.	TRBV6-1	TRBJ2-1	TGTGCCAGCAGTGTAGGACTAGGCACCTACAATGAGCAGTTCTTC	CASSVGLGTYNEQFF
TRBD1	.	TRBV30	TRBJ2-1	TGTGCCTGGAGTGGACAGGGGGCTTACAATGAGCAGTTCTTC	CAWSGQGAYNEQFF
.	.	TRBV7-8	TRBJ2-3	TGTGCCAGCAGCTTAGTTAGAGAAGATACGCAGTATTTT	CASSLVREDTQYF
TRBD2	.	TRBV6-5	TRBJ2-7	TGTGCCAGCAGGAGACTAGCGGGGACTTGGGAGCAGTACTTC	CASRRLAGTWEQYF
.	.	TRBV28	TRBJ1-2	TGTGCCAGCAGTTTATACCTCGGGGTTGGCTACACCTTC	CASSLYLGVGYTF
TRBD1	.	TRBV18	TRBJ1-2	TGTGCCAGCTCACCATCCAGGGGGAGTAACTATGGCTACACCTTC	CASSPSRGSNYGYTF
.	.	TRBV19	TRBJ1-5	TGTGCCAGTTTGAGAGGGGGTCAGCCCCAGCATTTT	CASLRGGQPQHF
.	once	TRBV28	TRBJ2-3	TGTGCCAGCTGCCCCCCAGGGGCCACTAGCACAGATACGCAGTATTTT	CASCPPGATSTDTQYF
.	.	TRBV5-8	TRBJ2-3	TGTGCCAGCAGCAAAGGACAAGGCTTCACAGATACGCAGTATTTT	CASSKGQGFTDTQYF
.	.	TRBV15	TRBJ2-7	TGTGCCACCAGCAGAGATGTCGCGGATCCCGTTTACGAGCAGTACTTC	CATSRDVADPVYEQYF
TRBD1	.	TRBV5-1	TRBJ2-5	TGCGCCAGCAGCGCAGGACAGGGTTTAGTAGAGACCCAGTACTTC	CASSAGQGLVETQYF
.	.	TRBV4-3	TRBJ1-2	TGCGCCAGCAGCCAAGTAATACAGAGCCTCTATGGCTACACCTTC	CASSQVIQSLYGYTF
.	.	TRBV2	TRBJ1-3	TGTGCCAGCAGCATCCTGCTACCTGGAAACACCATATATTTT	CASSILLPGNTIYF
TRBD1	.	TRBV29-1	TRBJ1-1	TGCAGCGTTAAGACAGGGGGTAGCACTGAAGCTTTCTTT	CSVKTGGSTEAFF
TRBD1	.	TRBV4-1	TRBJ2-2	TGCGCCAGCAGCCAAGGTGGGACAGCTAACACCGGGGAGCTGTTTTTT	CASSQGGTANTGELFF
TRBD2	.	TRBV23-1	TRBJ2-5	TGCGCCAGCAGTCACCAACGACTAGCGGGAGAGGGCGAAGGAGAGACCCAGTACTTC	CASSHQRLAGEGEGETQYF
.	.	TRBV5-6	TRBJ1-6	TGTGCCAGCAGCTTCGGACAGCTCTCCTATAATTCACCCCTCCACTTT	CASSFGQLSYNSPLHF
TRBD1	few	TRBV6-6	TRBJ1-2	TGTGCCAGCAGTACAGACAGGGGGATGGAAGGCTACACCTTC	CASSTDRGMEGYTF
TRBD1	.	TRBV28	TRBJ1-2	TGTGCCAGCAGCCTTTCGGGACAGGGGGTCTATGGCTACACCTTC	CASSLSGQGVYGYTF
TRBD2	.	TRBV2	TRBJ2-7	TGTGCCAGCAGTGTAGGACTAGCGGAGACCTACGAGCAGTACTTC	CASSVGLAETYEQYF
TRBD2	once	TRBV27	TRBJ2-2	TGTGCCAGCAGACCTACTGGACTAGCGGCCCCACGAAACACCGGGGAGCTGTTTTTT	CASRPTGLAAPRNTGELFF
.	.	TRBV28	TRBJ1-2	TGTGCCAGCATCTCGGAACAGGATGGCTACACCTTC	CASISEQDGYTF
.	.	TRBV5-6	TRBJ2-2	TGTGCCAGCAGCTTCGGTAGGATGGGCGTGGAGCTGTTTTTT	CASSFGRMGVELFF
.	.	TRBV7-9	TRBJ1-1	TGTGCCAGCAGCCCCCGGTCTCGGGGGAACACTGAAGCTTTCTTT	CASSPRSRGNTEAFF
.	.	TRBV18	TRBJ1-4	TGTGCCAGCTCACCAGGGCGGGCTAATGAAAAACTGTTTTTT	CASSPGRANEKLFF
.	few	TRBV2	TRBJ1-4	TGTGCCAGCAACCGGGAAGAAAAACTGTTTTTT	CASNREEKLFF
.	.	TRBV5-4	TRBJ2-2	TGTGCCAGCAGCAACCTAGCGAACACCGGGGAGCTGTTTTTT	CASSNLANTGELFF
TRBD2	.	TRBV27	TRBJ2-2	TGTGCCAGCAGTTTATTGGGACTAGCGGGGGGGGACACCGGGGAGCTGTTTTTT	CASSLLGLAGGDTGELFF
TRBD2	.	TRBV28	TRBJ2-7	TGTGCCAGCACCTACCCTGCGGGACTAGGCGTCTACGAGCAGTACTTC	CASTYPAGLGVYEQYF
TRBD2	.	TRBV27	TRBJ2-7	TGTGCCAGCAGTTCACACCGGGACTACTCCTACGAGCAGTACTTC	CASSSHRDYSYEQYF
.	few	TRBV10-2	TRBJ1-5	TGCGCCAGCAGTGTACAAAATAGCAATCAGCCCCAGCATTTT	CASSVQNSNQPQHF
.	.	TRBV7-8	TRBJ2-7	TGTGCCAGCAGCTTAGAGTGGACAGCCACCTACGAGCAGTACTTC	CASSLEWTATYEQYF
.	.	TRBV27	TRBJ2-2	TGTGCCAGCAGTTTAAACGGGGGTGGTGGCGGGGAGCTGTTTTTT	CASSLNGGGGGELFF
.	once	TRBV9	TRBJ1-1	TGTGCCAGCAGCGCCCGGGAAGGCTGGGACACTGAAGCTTTCTTT	CASSAREGWDTEAFF
.	.	TRBV19	TRBJ2-7	TGTGCCATCAGAGGGAATGCTGGCGAGCAGTACTTC	CAIRGNAGEQYF
TRBD1	.	TRBV28	TRBJ2-2	TGTGCCTCCCAGGGGGAGGGGGAGCTGTTTTTT	CASQGEGELFF
TRBD2	.	TRBV15	TRBJ2-1	TGTGCCACCAGCGGAATAGCGGGGGGGCACAATGAGCAGTTCTTC	CATSGIAGGHNEQFF